This TCR beta chain was found in a study of human T cells and chemical hapten exposure. Germline V gives CDR1 MNHNS, CDR2 SASEGT. V lost 3 bases and J 7 bases, leaving 13 bases between the germline ends. The CDR3 contains 15 residues. The sample's time point: pre-sensitization, week 0. This sample's treatment: therapeutic diphenylcyclopropenone sensitization with weekly scalp DPC. TCRdb re-derived calls from the RACE reads in MiXCR, one entry per CDR3 protein. Of 200,000 to 300,000 distinct CDR3 sequences listed, about 9% are singletons. V gene TRBV6-1 combines with J gene TRBJ1-6; D gene unclear. The TCR sequence derives from a woman aged 40 to 55 with alopecia areata. Some clones in this sample may be carry-over from other donors' samples. The source was whole blood, collected in connection with sensitization to the hapten diphenylcyclopropenone (DPC). Here the CDR3 reads CASSDEERRNSPLHF. The CDR3 DNA sequence: TGTGCCAGCAGTGATGAGGAGCGGCGGAATTCACCCCTCCACTTT.